These 4 T cell receptor beta chains were sequenced from one sample in a study of blood T cell repertoires in COVID-19. Method: immunoSEQ multiplex PCR; TCRdb's copy keeps in-frame clones and lacks some. This sample has about 270,000 clones, with approximately 89% found just once. Source material: peripheral blood. These TCRs come from a woman aged 55 to 70 who had recovered from COVID-19.

This chain connects TRBV18 to TRBJ1-1; a possible D gene is TRBD1 (5 bases). Trimming took off 3 bases at V and 3 bases at J, with 11 bases between the two ends. This CDR3 comprises 14 residues. Germline CDR1 and CDR2: KGHSH and LQKENI. The CDR3 region is CASSPQGLYTEAFF. The CDR3 nucleotides are TGTGCCAGCTCACCTCAGGGCTTGTACACTGAAGCTTTCTTT.

For this clone: Other DNA sequences in the sample encode the same CDR3. The chain employs TRBV2 and TRBJ1-5; a possible D gene is TRBD1 (5 bases). Germline loops: CDR1 SNHLY, CDR2 FYNNEI. The V end lost 5 bases, the J end lost 0 bases, and 8 bases lay between the germline ends. CDR3 size: 14 residues. CDR3: CASSRQGSNQPQHF. DNA for the CDR3: TGTGCCAGCAGTAGGCAGGGTAGCAATCAGCCCCAGCATTTT.

The rearrangement links TRBV2 to TRBJ1-2; tentative D call: TRBD1 (5 bases). Between the trimmed V and J ends, which lost 10 bases and 4 bases, there was a span of 22 bases. The CDR3 runs to 15 residues. Per the germline V gene, CDR1 is SNHLY and CDR2 is FYNNEI. The CDR3 DNA reads as TGTGCCACCATCCCAGGGTCCCTACCTGGCTATGGCTACACCTTC. This gives the protein CATIPGSLPGYGYTF.

The rearrangement links TRBV9 to TRBJ1-1; D possibly corresponds to TRBD1 (5 bases). The CDR3 totals 14 residues. CDR1 and CDR2 from the germline V gene are SGDLS and YYNGEE. The V gene lost 0 bases and the J gene lost 0 bases, with 6 bases spanning the gap. CDR3 protein: CASSVEGVNTEAFF. DNA for the CDR3: TGTGCCAGCAGCGTAGAAGGGGTGAACACTGAAGCTTTCTTT.